These T cell receptor beta chains were read from a single sample in a study of PD-L1 blockade in urothelial cancer. Generated by immunoSEQ multiplex PCR, the TCRdb table keeps only in-frame clones and is missing some. The table has over 45,000 clones, 86% seen once. This material consisted of PBMCs, taken around atezolizumab (anti-PD-L1) treatment. Source of these receptors: a man aged 50 or older with urothelial cancer. The CDR3 runs from the conserved cysteine through the conserved F or W. The order of the fields is V gene, D gene, J gene, clone size, CDR3 DNA, CDR3 protein. D genes are given only for firm matches. Not all rows give a size; the values are once, few, many and, for expanded clones, a class.

>TRBV6-1|-|TRBJ1-6|-
TGTGCCAGCAGTCTTTCCCGGACAAACTATTCACCCCTCCACTTT
CASSLSRTNYSPLHF
>TRBV5-6|TRBD2|TRBJ2-7|few
TGTGCCAGCAGCGGGGCCCTAGCGGGACGACGCTACGAGCAGTACTTC
CASSGALAGRRYEQYF
>TRBV4-1|TRBD1|TRBJ2-7|medium-sized
TGCGCCAGCAGCCAAGAACCTATGGGACAGGGGTACTACGAGCAGTACTTC
CASSQEPMGQGYYEQYF
>TRBV2|-|TRBJ2-2|-
TGTGCCAGCAGTGGACAAGCCGGGGAGCTGTTTTTT
CASSGQAGELFF
>TRBV4-2|TRBD2|TRBJ2-7|-
TGTGCCAGCAGCCAAACACTAGCGGGGAGCTCCTACGAGCAGTACTTC
CASSQTLAGSSYEQYF
>TRBV19|-|TRBJ2-7|-
TGTGCCAGTAGTAGGACTCAGGGGTACGAGCAGTACTTC
CASSRTQGYEQYF
>TRBV6-1|TRBD2|TRBJ2-7|-
TGTGCCAGCCAGGGCAAGCGGGGCCCCTACGAGCAGTACTTC
CASQGKRGPYEQYF
>TRBV11-2|TRBD2|TRBJ2-2|once
TGTGCCAGCAGCAAGGGACTAGCGGGAGGTGGGACCGGGGAGCTGTTTTTT
CASSKGLAGGGTGELFF
>TRBV5-1|TRBD1|TRBJ2-7|once
TGCGCCAGCAGAAAGGACAGGGCGGAGCAGTACTTC
CASRKDRAEQYF
>TRBV2|TRBD2|TRBJ2-1|-
TGTGCCAGCAGTGGAGCTTTCTGGACTAGCGGGACCAATGAGCAGTTCTTC
CASSGAFWTSGTNEQFF
>TRBV28|-|TRBJ1-3|once
TGTGCCAGCGAGACAGGTTACTCTGGAAACACCATATATTTT
CASETGYSGNTIYF
>TRBV2|TRBD1|TRBJ2-1|-
TGTGCCAGCAGGGTCCGGGGGACAGGGTTCTACAATGAGCAGTTCTTC
CASRVRGTGFYNEQFF
>TRBV19|-|TRBJ2-5|few
TGTGCCAGTAGTATAGAGGGCAGGGGTGAGACCCAGTACTTC
CASSIEGRGETQYF
>TRBV2|TRBD1|TRBJ1-1|once
TGTGCCGGGCAGGGGGCGGGAAAGTCTACTGAAGCTTTCTTT
CAGQGAGKSTEAFF
>TRBV2|-|TRBJ2-7|-
TGTGCCAGCGGCCGGACTGAATACGAGCAGTACTTC
CASGRTEYEQYF
>TRBV30|TRBD2|TRBJ2-5|-
TGTGCCTGGAGTGTAGGGCTAGCGGGAGGAGAGACCCAGTACTTC
CAWSVGLAGGETQYF
>TRBV7-8|-|TRBJ2-2|-
TGTGCCAGCAGCTTGTATGGACAGACGAACACCGGGGAGCTGTTTTTT
CASSLYGQTNTGELFF
>TRBV28|-|TRBJ1-6|-
TGTGCCAGCAACAGGGAGATGGGGAATTCACCCCTCCACTTT
CASNREMGNSPLHF
>TRBV28|TRBD2|TRBJ2-3|-
TGTGCCAGCAGTTTGGGAGGGAGAGCAGATACGCAGTATTTT
CASSLGGRADTQYF